This T cell receptor (beta chain) originates from a study of early stage breast cancer tumors. Study in general: About 80% of the 16 invasive tumors were ER+, PR+ and HER2-. Average read coverage per sample was approximately 10-fold.

Clones were read by immunoSEQ multiplex PCR, and TCRdb kept only the in-frame ones, dropping some. The sample lists some 70,000 clones; more than 65% were seen once. Germline assignment: CDR1 SGDLS and CDR2 YYNGEE. V dropped 3 bases and J dropped 0 bases, with 11 bases sitting between them. The CDR3 is 15 amino acids. This receptor was taken from a person in their sixties with breast cancer. Source material: blood. V usage is TRBV9 and J usage is TRBJ2-3; D may correspond to TRBD1 or TRBD2 (6 bases each). The CDR3 here is CASSGGTLSTDTQYF. DNA of the CDR3: TGTGCCAGCAGCGGCGGGACACTCAGCACAGATACGCAGTATTTT.